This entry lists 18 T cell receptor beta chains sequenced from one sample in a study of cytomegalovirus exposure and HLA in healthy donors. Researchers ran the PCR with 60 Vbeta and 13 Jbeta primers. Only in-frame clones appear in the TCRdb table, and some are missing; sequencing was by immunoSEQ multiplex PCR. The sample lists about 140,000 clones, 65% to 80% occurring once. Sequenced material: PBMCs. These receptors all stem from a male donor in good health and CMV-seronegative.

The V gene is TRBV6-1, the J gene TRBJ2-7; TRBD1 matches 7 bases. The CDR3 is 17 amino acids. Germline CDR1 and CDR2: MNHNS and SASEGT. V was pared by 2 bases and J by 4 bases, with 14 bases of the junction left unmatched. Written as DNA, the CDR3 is TGTGCCAGCAGTGAAAGGGGCCGGGACAGTCGAATATACGAGCAGTACTTC. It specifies CASSERGRDSRIYEQYF.

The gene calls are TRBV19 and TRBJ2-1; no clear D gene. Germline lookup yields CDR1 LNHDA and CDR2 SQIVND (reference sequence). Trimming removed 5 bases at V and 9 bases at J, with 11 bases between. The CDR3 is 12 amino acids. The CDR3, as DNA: TGTGCCAGTAGTCCCCCATCGGGTGAGCAGTTCTTC. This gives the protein CASSPPSGEQFF.

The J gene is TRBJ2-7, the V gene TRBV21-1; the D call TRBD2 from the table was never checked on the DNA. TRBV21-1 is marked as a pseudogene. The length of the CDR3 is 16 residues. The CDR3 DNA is TGTGCCAGCAGCAGAAGGTGGGAGGGCACAACCTACGAGCAGTACTTC. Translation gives CASSRRWEGTTYEQYF.

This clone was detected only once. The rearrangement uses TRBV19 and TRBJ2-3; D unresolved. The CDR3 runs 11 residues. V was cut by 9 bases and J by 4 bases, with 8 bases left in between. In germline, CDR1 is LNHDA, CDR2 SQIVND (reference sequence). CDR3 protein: CASTFPDTQYF. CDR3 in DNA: TGTGCCAGCACATTCCCAGATACGCAGTATTTT.

The CDR3 nucleotides are TGTGCCACCAGCAGAGAAGGGAGCGGGGGGGGGAACACCGGGGAGCTGTTTTTT. Amino acids: CATSREGSGGGNTGELFF. The chain links TRBV15 to TRBJ2-2, with 10 bases fitting TRBD2. Trimming at V came to 0 bases and at J to 1 base, leaving 5 bases not matched to a gene. Looked up from germline, CDR1 is LNHNV and CDR2 is YYDKDF (reference sequence). This CDR3 comprises 18 residues.

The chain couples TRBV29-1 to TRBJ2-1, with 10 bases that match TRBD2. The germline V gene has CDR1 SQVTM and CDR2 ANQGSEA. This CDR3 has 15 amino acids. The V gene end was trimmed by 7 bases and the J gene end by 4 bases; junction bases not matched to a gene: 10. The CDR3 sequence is CSARGTSGKYNEQFF. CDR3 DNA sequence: TGCAGCGCCAGGGGCACTAGCGGGAAGTACAATGAGCAGTTCTTC.

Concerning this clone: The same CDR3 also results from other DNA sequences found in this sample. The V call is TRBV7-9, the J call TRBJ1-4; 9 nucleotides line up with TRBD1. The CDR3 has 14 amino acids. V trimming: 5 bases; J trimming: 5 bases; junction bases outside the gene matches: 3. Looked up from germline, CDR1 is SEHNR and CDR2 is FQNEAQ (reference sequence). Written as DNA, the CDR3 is TGTGCCAGCAGCCAAGACAGGGGGAATGAAAAACTGTTTTTT. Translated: CASSQDRGNEKLFF.

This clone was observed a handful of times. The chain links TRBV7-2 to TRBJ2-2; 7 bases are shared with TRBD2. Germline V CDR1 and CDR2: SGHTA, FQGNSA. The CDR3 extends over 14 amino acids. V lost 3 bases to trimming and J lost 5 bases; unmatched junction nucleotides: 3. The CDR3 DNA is TGTGCCAGCAGCTTTAGACTAGCAACCGGGGAGCTGTTTTTT. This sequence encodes CASSFRLATGELFF.

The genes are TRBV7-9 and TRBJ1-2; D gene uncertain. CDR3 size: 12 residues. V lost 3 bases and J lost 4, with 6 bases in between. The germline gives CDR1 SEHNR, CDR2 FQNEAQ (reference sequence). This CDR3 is CASSFPSYGYTF. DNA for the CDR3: TGTGCCAGCAGCTTCCCGAGCTATGGCTACACCTTC.

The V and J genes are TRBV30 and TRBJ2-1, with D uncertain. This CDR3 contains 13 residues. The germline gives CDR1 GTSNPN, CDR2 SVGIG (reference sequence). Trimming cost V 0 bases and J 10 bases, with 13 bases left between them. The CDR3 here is CAWSVTLAVEQFF. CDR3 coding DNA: TGTGCCTGGAGTGTAACTCTGGCGGTCGAGCAGTTCTTC.

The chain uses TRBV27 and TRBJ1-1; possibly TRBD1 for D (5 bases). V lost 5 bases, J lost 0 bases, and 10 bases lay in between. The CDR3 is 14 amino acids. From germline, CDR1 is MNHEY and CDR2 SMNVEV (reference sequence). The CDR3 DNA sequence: TGTGCCAGCAGTATGGGCAGGGTGAACACTGAAGCTTTCTTT. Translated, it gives CASSMGRVNTEAFF.

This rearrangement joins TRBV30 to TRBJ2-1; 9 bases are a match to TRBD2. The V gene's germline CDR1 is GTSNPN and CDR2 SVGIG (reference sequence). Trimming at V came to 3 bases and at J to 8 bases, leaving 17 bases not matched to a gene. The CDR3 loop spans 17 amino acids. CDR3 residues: CAWRPLISGSPGDEQFF. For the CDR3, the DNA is TGTGCCTGGAGGCCCCTAATTAGCGGGAGCCCCGGAGATGAGCAGTTCTTC. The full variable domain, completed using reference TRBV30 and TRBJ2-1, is SQTIHQWPATLVQPVGSPLSLECTVEGTSNPNLYWYRQAAGRGLQLLFYSVGIGQISSEVPQNLSASRPQDRQFILSSKKLLLSDSGFYLCAWRPLISGSPGDEQFFGPGTRLTVL.

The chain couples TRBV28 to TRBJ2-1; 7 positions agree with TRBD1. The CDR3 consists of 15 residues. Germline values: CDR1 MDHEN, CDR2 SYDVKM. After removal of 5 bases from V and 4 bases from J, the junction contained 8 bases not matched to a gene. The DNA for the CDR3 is TGTGCCAGCAGTATTGACAGGGCCCTTTACAATGAGCAGTTCTTC. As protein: CASSIDRALYNEQFF.

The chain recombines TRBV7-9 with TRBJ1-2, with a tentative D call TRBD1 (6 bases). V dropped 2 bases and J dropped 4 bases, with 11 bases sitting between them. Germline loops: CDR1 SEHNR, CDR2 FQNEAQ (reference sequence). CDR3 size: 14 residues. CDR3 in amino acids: CASSLRHRVYGYTF. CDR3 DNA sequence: TGTGCCAGCAGCTTAAGACACAGGGTCTATGGCTACACCTTC. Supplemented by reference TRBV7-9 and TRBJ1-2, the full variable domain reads DTGVSQNPRHKITKRGQNVTFRCDPISEHNRLYWYRQTLGQGPEFLTYFQNEAQLEKSRLLSDRFSAERPKGSFSTLEIQRTEQGDSAMYLCASSLRHRVYGYTFGSGTRLTVV.

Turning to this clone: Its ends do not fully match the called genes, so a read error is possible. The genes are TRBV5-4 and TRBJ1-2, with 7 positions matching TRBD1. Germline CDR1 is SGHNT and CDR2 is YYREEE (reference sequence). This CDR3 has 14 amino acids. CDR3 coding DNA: TGTGCCAGCAGCTTGGAACAGGGGAAGACTCTTGCTGCCTTC. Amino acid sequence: CASSLEQGKTLAAF.

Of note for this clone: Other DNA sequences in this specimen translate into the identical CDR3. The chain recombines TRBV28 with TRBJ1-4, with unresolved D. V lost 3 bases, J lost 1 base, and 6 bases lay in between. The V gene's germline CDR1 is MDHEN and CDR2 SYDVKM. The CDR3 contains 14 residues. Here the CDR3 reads CASSFGGTNEKLFF. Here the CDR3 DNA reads TGTGCCAGCAGTTTCGGAGGAACTAATGAAAAACTGTTTTTT.

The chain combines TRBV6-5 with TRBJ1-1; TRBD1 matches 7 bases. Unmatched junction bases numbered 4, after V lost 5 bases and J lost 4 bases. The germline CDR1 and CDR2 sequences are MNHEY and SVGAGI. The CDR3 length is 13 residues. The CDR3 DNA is TGTGCCAGCAGTGCACAGGGGCGCACTGAAGCTTTCTTT. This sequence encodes CASSAQGRTEAFF.

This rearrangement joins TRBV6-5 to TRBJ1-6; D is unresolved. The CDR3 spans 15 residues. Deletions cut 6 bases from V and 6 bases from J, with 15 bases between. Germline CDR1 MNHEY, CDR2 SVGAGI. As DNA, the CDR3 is TGTGCCAGCAGACCTAGGCGGTTGTCTAATTCACCCCTCCACTTT. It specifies CASRPRRLSNSPLHF.